This record covers a single T cell receptor (beta chain). The CDR3 is 15 residues long. Trimming removed 6 bases at V and 2 bases at J, with 14 bases between. Germline assignment: CDR1 MNHEY and CDR2 SVGAGI. This specimen comes from a study of OX40 agonist ivuxolimab in advanced cancers. Produced via immunoSEQ multiplex PCR; TCRdb's table is partial and in-frame only. The table shows 55,000 to 80,000 clones, with 80% to 90% occurring only once. The V gene is TRBV6-5, the J gene TRBJ2-4, with D possibly TRBD2 on 5 matching bases. The input for sequencing was CD4+ or CD8+ T cells sorted from blood, taken in a trial of the OX40 agonist ivuxolimab. The sequence was collected from an adult with an advanced solid tumor such as melanoma, head and neck, liver or kidney cancer. The CDR3 sequence: CASRMRRETKNIQYF. In DNA form, the CDR3 reads TGTGCCAGCAGGATGAGACGGGAAACCAAAAACATTCAGTACTTC.